The clone carrying this TCR beta chain has a handful of counts. This CDR3 contains 15 residues. The germline V gene has CDR1 MNHEY and CDR2 SMNVEV (reference sequence). V was trimmed by 5 bases and J by 4 bases, leaving 14 bases between them. This specimen comes from a study of control samples from healthy donors and cancer patients. This table comes from immunoSEQ multiplex PCR, and its TCRdb copy is limited to in-frame clones, with some not included. The data hold over 150,000 clones, with 90% observed a single time. Sequenced material: blood. This clonotype originated in a woman aged 45-65 years in good health. V and J are TRBV27 and TRBJ1-4; D is uncertain. The CDR3 protein is CASSDSQPGNEKLFF. DNA of the CDR3: TGTGCCAGCAGTGATTCACAGCCGGGTAATGAAAAACTGTTTTTT.